The source of this TCR beta chain is a study of T cells in localized non-small cell lung cancer. Study-wide results and caveats: Appearances in adjacent lung were noted for a median about 50 of the top 100 tumor clones.

Here immunoSEQ multiplex PCR was the method, and the copy in TCRdb shows in-frame clones only, minus some. The sample has approximately 57,000 clones; roughly 88% are singletons. With respect to this clone: Its antigen is currently unknown.

Unmatched junction bases numbered 6, after V lost 5 bases and J lost 2 bases. The CDR3 is 16 residues long. In germline, CDR1 is LNHDA, CDR2 SQIVND (reference sequence). Sequenced material: peripheral blood, taken before any cancer treatment. The chain carries TRBV19 and TRBJ2-3, with 11 bases matching TRBD2. The sequence was collected from a woman aged 40-75 years with stage I lung adenocarcinoma. This CDR3 reads CASSLAGGPITDTQYF. Written as DNA, the CDR3 is TGTGCCAGTAGTTTAGCGGGGGGGCCCATCACAGATACGCAGTATTTT.